This TCR beta chain stems from a study of T-cell reconstitution after alpha-beta-depleted transplantation in children. The TCRbeta library was prepared with unique molecular identifiers. TCRdb re-derived calls from the PCR reads in MiXCR, one entry per CDR3 protein. The data contain 600,000 to 800,000 distinct CDR3 sequences, over 10% of them singletons. Overall study findings and caveats: From surviving recipient T cells and thymic progenitors came the high day-60 TCRbeta diversity observed in some patients. T cells produced anew were the main source of T-cell counts and diversity one year after transplant. Expanded graft clones numbering several hundred reportedly gave rise to alpha-beta T cells about two months after transplant.

The CDR3 totals 16 residues. Germline V gives CDR1 LGHDT, CDR2 YNNKEL (reference sequence). J gave up 6 bases and V 4 bases, and 12 bases lay outside the gene matches. Only a few counts were recorded for this clonotype. Its antigen is not known. Sequences were derived from PBMCs, sampled before TCRalphabeta/CD19-depleted stem cell transplant. The J gene is TRBJ2-7, the V gene TRBV3-1; 10 bases fit TRBD2. The receptor's source is a girl aged 2 to 9 with congenital amegakaryocytic thrombocytopenia, due to receive a stem cell transplant. The CDR3 region is CASSPPKAGGPLEQYF. In DNA form, the CDR3 reads TGTGCCAGCAGCCCCCCGAAAGCGGGAGGGCCTCTCGAGCAGTACTTC.